One and the same sample provided the 17 T cell receptor beta chains below, sequenced in a study of tumor-infiltrating lymphocytes in primary liver carcinoma. TCR beta cDNA was reverse-transcribed from around 0.55 ug of total RNA. The reaction used a constant-region primer and ProtoScript II reverse transcriptase. Researchers made the TCR beta libraries by running three nested multiplex PCR rounds with slightly modified ARM-PCR. A C-beta reverse primer and TRBV1-TRBV30 forward primers served in each of the first two PCR rounds, at about 10 cycles apiece. TCRdb independently ran MiXCR on the multiplex PCR reads; one entry per CDR3 protein. The table includes roughly 80,000 distinct CDR3 sequences, 71% detected once. Unsorted bulk tissue, about 17-33 mg of it, served as the source for co-extraction of RNA and DNA. Sequenced material: liver tumor tissue from sampling region 4. Subset defined: tumor region T4, right-lateral pole. These receptors came from a woman aged 55-69 years with primary liver carcinoma and hepatitis B virus infection.

Comment on this clonotype: The junction and the germline gene differ at one end; a read error may be behind it. The rearrangement joins TRBV6-2 or TRBV6-3 to TRBJ2-1, with TRBD2 matching over 9 bases. The CDR3 covers 14 residues. Germline CDR1 reads MNHEY; CDR2 reads SVGEGT. CDR3 protein: CASRTSGSYSEQLF. The CDR3 DNA reads TGTGCCAGCAGGACTAGCGGTTCCTACAGTGAGCAGTTATTC.

The CDR3 is CASGWNLAGPNMGELFF. The CDR3 DNA follows: TGCGCCAGCGGCTGGAACCTAGCGGGACCGAACATGGGGGAGCTGTTTTTT. The chain employs TRBV5-1 and TRBJ2-2; 9 nucleotides agree with TRBD2. This CDR3 has 17 amino acids. V lost 7 bases, J lost 8 bases, and 18 bases stayed unmatched. Germline V gene sequence: CDR1 SGHRS, CDR2 YFSETQ. Full variable domain (outside the CDR3, taken from reference TRBV5-1 and TRBJ2-2): KAGVTQTPRYLIKTRGQQVTLSCSPISGHRSVSWYQQTPGQGLQFLFEYFSETQRNKGNFPGRFSGRQFSNSRSEMNVSTLELGDSALYLCASGWNLAGPNMGELFFGEGSRLTVL.

Of note for this clonotype: One end of the junction varies from germline; a read error may be responsible. V usage is TRBV29-1 and J usage is TRBJ2-5; D is tentatively TRBD1 or TRBD2 (5 bases each). This CDR3 spans 15 amino acids. CDR1 is SQVTM and CDR2 is ANQGSEA in the germline V gene. The CDR3 sequence is CSVEGGKWEQETKYF. CDR3 nucleotide sequence: TGCAGCGTTGAAGGGGGGAAATGGGAACAAGAGACCAAGTACTTC.

The chain recombines TRBV24-1 with TRBJ2-1; TRBD2 matches at 9 bases. In germline, CDR1 is KGHDR, CDR2 SFDVKD. The CDR3 spans 15 residues. V gave up 5 bases and J gave up 2 bases; unmatched junction bases: 3. CDR3 DNA: TGTGCCACCAGTGGGTCTAGCGGGACCTACAATGAGCAGTTCTTC. Translation: CATSGSSGTYNEQFF.

A word on this clonotype: This likely comes from a read error, as the CDR3 has no conserved phenylalanine or tryptophan at its end. This chain uses TRBV11-2 with TRBJ1-2; unclear D gene. The V gene lost 0 bases and the J gene lost 4 bases, with 18 bases spanning the gap. The V gene's germline CDR1 is SGHAT and CDR2 FQNNGV. This CDR3 comprises 17 residues. For the CDR3, the DNA is TGTGCCAGCAGCTTAGATTCGATCTGGGCGCTGCGCTATGGCTACACCTAC. This codes for CASSLDSIWALRYGYTY.

As for this clonotype: One junction end disagrees with the germline gene, perhaps due to a read error. V usage is TRBV28 and J usage is TRBJ1-2, with D unresolved. The germline V gene has CDR1 MDHEN and CDR2 SYDVKM. CDR3 length equals 14 residues. The CDR3 protein is CASSPQEVGYGYTF. The CDR3 nucleotides read TGTGCCAGCAGTCCTCAAGAGGTCGGGTATGGCTACACATTC.

About this clonotype itself: A much larger clonotype is one base distant, so this may be a read error. The chain uses TRBV19 and TRBJ2-7, with 7 positions matching TRBD2. The V gene end was trimmed by 9 bases and the J gene end by 0 bases; junction bases not matched to a gene: 8. CDR1 is LNHDA and CDR2 is SQIVND in the germline V gene (reference sequence). The CDR3 spans 14 residues. As DNA, the CDR3 is TGTGCCAGCCGAACTAGCGCGGGCTCCTACGAGCAGTACTTC. Protein product: CASRTSAGSYEQYF.

This clonotype was picked up a small number of times. The conserved final phenylalanine or tryptophan is absent from the CDR3, which likely points to a read error. This chain uses TRBV29-1 with TRBJ2-2, with D perhaps assigned TRBD1 or TRBD2 (5 bases each). The V and J ends lost 8 bases and 7 bases respectively, with 17 bases between them. CDR1 and CDR2 from the germline V gene are SQVTM and ANQGSEA. The CDR3 runs 13 residues. The CDR3 sequence is CSITGRSGGELFL. The CDR3 DNA is TGCAGCATCACGGGGCGCTCGGGCGGGGAGCTGTTTCTT.

This clonotype showed up many times. V gene TRBV12-5 combines with J gene TRBJ2-5; tentatively, D is TRBD2 (9 bases). Per germline, CDR1 LGHNT and CDR2 FRNRAP. V was cut by 7 bases and J by 7 bases, with 22 bases left in between. The CDR3 extends over 15 amino acids. Written as DNA, the CDR3 is TGTGCTAGTGCCACCCTAGCGGGACAGGCTGGGACCCAGTACTTC. Protein sequence: CASATLAGQAGTQYF.

The rearrangement links TRBV28 to TRBJ2-3, with no clear D. Germline CDR1 and CDR2: MDHEN and SYDVKM. Between the trimmed V and J ends, which lost 3 bases and 2 bases, there was a span of 9 bases. This CDR3 has 14 residues. The CDR3 DNA is TGTGCCAGCAGTTTTGTGAACTACACAGATACGCAGTATTTT. Translating gives CASSFVNYTDTQYF. Combining the CDR3 with reference TRBV28 and TRBJ2-3 gives the whole variable domain DVKVTQSSRYLVKRTGEKVFLECVQDMDHENMFWYRQDPGLGLRLIYFSYDVKMKEKGDIPEGYSVSREKKERFSLILESASTNQTSMYLCASSFVNYTDTQYFGPGTRLTVL.

A few counts support this clonotype. A much more abundant neighbour one base away suggests this may be a read error. The chain employs TRBV5-5 and TRBJ2-4; 9 positions agree with TRBD1. The CDR3 sequence is 14 residues long. Germline lookup yields CDR1 SGHKS and CDR2 YYEKEE (reference sequence). Germline trimming cut 4 bases from V and 9 bases from J; bases unmatched to any gene: 8. The CDR3 loop is CASSPGTGRSIQYF. The CDR3 coding sequence is TGTGCCAGCAGCCCAGGGACAGGGAGGAGCATTCAGTACTTC.

This clonotype was picked up many times. The chain carries TRBV11-1 and TRBJ2-4; 13 bases map to TRBD2. There are 17 residues in the CDR3. Germline V gene data show CDR1 as SGHAT and CDR2 as FQDESV (reference sequence). The J segment lost 2 bases and the V segment lost 3 bases, leaving 4 bases of the junction unmatched. Here the CDR3 DNA reads TGTGCCAGCAGCTTTCCCGGGACTAGCGGGACCAAAAACATTCAGTACTTC. Translating gives CASSFPGTSGTKNIQYF.

Concerning this clonotype itself: Being one base from a much bigger clone, this may be a read error. The rearrangement links TRBV7-9 to TRBJ2-5; a weak D match, TRBD2 (6 bases). This CDR3 has 14 residues. Germline CDR1 and CDR2: SEHNR and FQNEAQ (reference sequence). The CDR3 protein is CASSFGAGQETQDF. For the CDR3, the DNA is TGTGCCAGCAGCTTCGGAGCGGGCCAAGAGACCCAGGACTTC.

Written as DNA, the CDR3 is TGTGCCAGCAGCTTATATCGGGGCTACGAGCAGTACTTC. Translated, it gives CASSLYRGYEQYF. The genes are TRBV7-6 and TRBJ2-7; a weak D match, TRBD2 (5 bases). The CDR3 totals 13 residues. The germline V and J ends were trimmed by 2 bases and 3 bases, with 8 bases remaining between them. The V gene's germline CDR1 is SGHVS and CDR2 FNYEAQ.

In the case of this clonotype: A read error may account for a junction end that differs from germline. The chain combines TRBV12-3 or TRBV12-4 with TRBJ1-3; TRBD1 is a possible D gene (6 bases). The CDR3 length is 17 residues. The CDR3: CVSSFPTNRVSGDTIYF. The CDR3 DNA reads as TGTGTCAGCAGTTTCCCGACCAACAGGGTATCTGGAGACACCATATATTTT.

As regards this clonotype: At one boundary the junction diverges from the germline segment, which might be a read error. The V and J genes are TRBV11-2 and TRBJ1-3, with 10 bases lining up with TRBD1. Germline CDR1 and CDR2: SGHAT and FQNNGV. The CDR3 covers 19 residues. Written as DNA, the CDR3 is TGTGTCAGCAGTTCACGCCCGGACAGGGGGGCGTACTCTGGAAACACCATATATTTT. Translated: CVSSSRPDRGAYSGNTIYF.

On this clonotype: Since a much larger clone is just one base distant, this may be a read error. This chain uses TRBV28 with TRBJ1-5; TRBD1 is a possible D gene (6 bases). CDR3 length: 15 amino acids. Germline V CDR1 and CDR2: MDHEN, SYDVKM. Trimming stripped 7 bases from V and 3 bases from J, with 16 bases between. The chain's CDR3 is CASKAGGAFNQPQHF. In DNA, the CDR3 is TGTGCCAGCAAGGCCGGGGGGGCCTTCAATCAGCCCCAGCATTTT.